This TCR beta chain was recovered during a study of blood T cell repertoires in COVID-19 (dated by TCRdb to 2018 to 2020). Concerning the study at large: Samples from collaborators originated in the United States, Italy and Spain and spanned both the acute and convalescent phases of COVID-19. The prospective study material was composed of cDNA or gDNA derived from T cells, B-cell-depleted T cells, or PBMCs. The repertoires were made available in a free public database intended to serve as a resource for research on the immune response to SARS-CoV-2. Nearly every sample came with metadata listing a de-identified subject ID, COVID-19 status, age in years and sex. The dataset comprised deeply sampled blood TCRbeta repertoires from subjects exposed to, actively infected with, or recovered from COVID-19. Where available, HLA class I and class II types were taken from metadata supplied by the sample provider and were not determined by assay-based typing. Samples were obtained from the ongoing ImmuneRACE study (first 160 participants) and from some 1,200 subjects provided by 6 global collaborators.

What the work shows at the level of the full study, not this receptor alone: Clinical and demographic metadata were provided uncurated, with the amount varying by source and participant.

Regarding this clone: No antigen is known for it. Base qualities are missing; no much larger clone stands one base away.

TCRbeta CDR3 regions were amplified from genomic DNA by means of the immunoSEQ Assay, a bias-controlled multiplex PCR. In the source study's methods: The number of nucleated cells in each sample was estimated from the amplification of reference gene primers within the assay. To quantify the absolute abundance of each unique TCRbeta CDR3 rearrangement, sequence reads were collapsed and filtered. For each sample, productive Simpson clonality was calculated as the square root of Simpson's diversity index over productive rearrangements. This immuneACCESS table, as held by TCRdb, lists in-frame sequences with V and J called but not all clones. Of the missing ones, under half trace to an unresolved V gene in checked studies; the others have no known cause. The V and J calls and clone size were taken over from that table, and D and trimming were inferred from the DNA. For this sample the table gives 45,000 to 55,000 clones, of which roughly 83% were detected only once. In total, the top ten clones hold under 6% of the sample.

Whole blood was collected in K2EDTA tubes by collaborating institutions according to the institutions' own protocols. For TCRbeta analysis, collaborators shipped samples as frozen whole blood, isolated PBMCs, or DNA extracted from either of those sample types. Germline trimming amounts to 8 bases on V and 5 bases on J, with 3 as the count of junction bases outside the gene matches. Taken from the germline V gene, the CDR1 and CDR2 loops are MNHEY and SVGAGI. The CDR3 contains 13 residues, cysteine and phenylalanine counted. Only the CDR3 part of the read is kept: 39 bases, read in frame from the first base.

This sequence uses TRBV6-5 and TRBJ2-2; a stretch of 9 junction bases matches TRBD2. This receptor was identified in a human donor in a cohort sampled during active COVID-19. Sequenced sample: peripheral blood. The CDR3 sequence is CASASGGTGELFF. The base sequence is TGTGCCAGCGCCAGCGGGGGGACCGGGGAGCTGTTTTTT.